This T cell receptor (beta chain) was sequenced for a study of blood T cell repertoires in COVID-19 (dated by TCRdb to about 2020). About the study as a whole: The collaborator samples originated in the United States, Italy and Spain and spanned the acute and convalescent phases of COVID-19. Where available, HLA class I and class II types were obtained from metadata supplied by the sample provider rather than from assay-based typing. The samples were drawn from the first 160 participants of the ongoing ImmuneRACE study and from about 1,200 subjects provided by 6 global collaborators. Deeply sampled blood TCRbeta repertoires from subjects exposed to, actively infected with, or recovered from COVID-19 were included in the dataset. A de-identified subject ID, COVID-19 status, age in years and sex were almost always included in the sample metadata. The prospective study material was composed of cDNA or gDNA derived from T cells, B-cell-depleted T cells, or PBMCs. The repertoires were released in a freely available public database meant as a resource for research on the immune response to SARS-CoV-2. Results and caveats for the whole study, not just this receptor: The quantity of clinical and demographic metadata differed by source and by participant and was supplied without curation.

One collaborating source in Seattle enrolled patients during active infection and followed them longitudinally through the course of disease. Collaborating institutions collected whole blood in K2EDTA tubes following their own protocols. Collaborator samples were shipped for TCRbeta analysis as frozen whole blood, isolated PBMCs, or DNA extracted from either sample type. Via the germline V gene (reference sequence), CDR1 is LGHDT and CDR2 YNNKEL. The trim is 1 base for V and 5 bases for J, with a gap of 7 bases between the germline ends. The CDR3 sequence holds 13 residues, the cysteine and phenylalanine included. The entry retains the CDR3 DNA only, 39 bases that are in frame from base 1. TCRbeta CDR3 regions were amplified from genomic DNA by means of the immunoSEQ Assay, a bias-controlled multiplex PCR. The published analysis was carried out like this. The number of nucleated cells in each sample was estimated from the amplification of reference gene primers within the assay. To quantify the absolute abundance of each unique TCRbeta CDR3 rearrangement, sequence reads were collapsed and filtered. For each sample, productive Simpson clonality was calculated as the square root of Simpson's diversity index over productive rearrangements. The clones in this table, taken by TCRdb from immuneACCESS, are in-frame only. Not every clone is retained; where verified, under half of the shortfall comes from an unresolved V gene, and the cause of the rest is unknown. The V and J calls and clone size were taken over from that table, and D and trimming were inferred from the DNA. This sample comprises about 390,000 clones, more than 70% of them detected only once. The top ten clones comprise 2% to 2.5% of the sample.

This clone was found once. This clone's antigen is unknown. Base qualities are not provided; no much larger clone lies one nucleotide away. The rearrangement combines TRBV3-1 (or the pseudogene TRBV3-2) with TRBJ2-3, with no reliable assignment of the D segment. The TCR sequence derives from a woman aged 60-75 years with COVID-19, enrolled during active disease. The sequenced material came from peripheral blood. The DNA is TGTGCCAGCAGCCAAGTTCCCGGAGATACGCAGTATTTT. Translated, it reads CASSQVPGDTQYF.